This entry lists 27 T cell receptor beta chains sequenced from one sample in a study of blood T cells in healthy people across ages. It was with a sample-barcoded 5' primer and a J-beta primer mix that a second PCR of about 6 to 11 cycles was run. Using its own MiXCR run on the 5' RACE reads, TCRdb lists one record per CDR3 protein. The sample has just under 900,000 distinct CDR3 sequences; less than 35% are singletons. Material for sequencing was blood. Receptors originate from a woman aged 80 or over in good health.

This chain uses TRBV12-3 or TRBV12-4 with TRBJ2-3, with 9 bases lining up with TRBD2. The CDR3 contains 14 residues. V dropped 5 bases and J dropped 4; count of bases not matched to a gene: 4. The CDR3 sequence: CASSGAGGADTQYF. CDR3 bases: TGTGCCAGCAGTGGAGCGGGGGGAGCAGATACGCAGTATTTT.

This clonotype has more than one count but fewer than ten. The rearrangement joins TRBV7-2 to TRBJ1-2, with TRBD1 as a possible D gene (5 bases). Germline assignment: CDR1 SGHTA and CDR2 FQGNSA. The V end lost 5 bases, the J end lost 7 bases, and 20 bases lay between the germline ends. The CDR3 is made up of 15 amino acids. CDR3: CASSQYRQQDCGYTF. CDR3 nucleotides: TGTGCCAGCAGCCAATACCGCCAACAGGACTGTGGCTACACCTTC. The variable domain in full, with the rest retrieved from reference TRBV7-2 and TRBJ1-2, is GAGVSQSPSNKVTEKGKDVELRCDPISGHTALYWYRQSLGQGLEFLIYFQGNSAPDKSGLPSDRFSAERTGGSVSTLTIQRTQQEDSAVYLCASSQYRQQDCGYTFGSGTRLTVV.

This clonotype was seen a few times. This chain joins TRBV6-2 or TRBV6-3 and TRBJ1-6, with a weak D call TRBD1 (5 bases). This CDR3 comprises 17 residues. Germline V gives CDR1 MNHEY, CDR2 SVGEGT. V was clipped by 6 bases and J by 5 bases, with 20 bases between them. The DNA for the CDR3 is TGTGCCAGCAGGGGAGGCTCCGGGGCCTTCCATAATTCACCCCTCCACTTT. It is translated as CASRGGSGAFHNSPLHF.

This clonotype was found many times. This chain connects TRBV15 to TRBJ2-4, with TRBD2 identical over 11 bases. Germline assignment: CDR1 LNHNV and CDR2 YYDKDF (reference sequence). Unmatched junction bases numbered 4, after V lost 1 base and J lost 5 bases. The CDR3 is made up of 16 amino acids. The CDR3 spells CATSRGLAGPQNIQYF. The CDR3 DNA is TGTGCCACCAGCAGAGGACTAGCGGGACCCCAAAACATTCAGTACTTC.

Regarding this clonotype: A much more abundant neighbour one base away suggests this may be a read error. The CDR3 nucleotides are TGTGCCAGCAGCTTAATAGAACTCAATGAGCAGTACTTC. The encoded protein is CASSLIELNEQYF. The chain is built from TRBV7-2 and TRBJ2-1, with D unclear. Near its end, the DNA agrees better with TRBJ2-7, so the J call may be wrong. This CDR3 region has 13 residues. Looked up from germline, CDR1 is SGHTA and CDR2 is FQGNSA.

V gene TRBV20-1 combines with J gene TRBJ2-5, with TRBD2 identical over 7 bases. CDR1 is DFQATT and CDR2 is SNEGSKA in the germline V gene (reference sequence). V shed 6 bases, J shed 1 base, and the junction held 14 bases outside the gene matches. The CDR3 spans 16 residues. The CDR3 DNA sequence: TGCAGTGCGTTGGAGGCGAGGGAGGGCCCCCAAGAGACCCAGTACTTC. Its translation: CSALEAREGPQETQYF.

This clonotype was seen a single time. This may be a read error: a much more frequent sequence differs by one nucleotide. The chain employs TRBV7-2 and TRBJ2-3, with a weak D call TRBD1 (6 bases). The germline CDR1 and CDR2 sequences are SGHTA and FQGNSA. The CDR3 contains 16 residues. The CDR3 DNA follows: TGTGCCAACAGCCGGCGGTCAGGGGCTAGCACAGATACGCAGTATTTT. It encodes CANSRRSGASTDTQYF.

The CDR3 DNA sequence: TGTGCCAGCAGTTACGGAAGTTGGTACGAGCAGTACTTC. As protein: CASSYGSWYEQYF. The gene calls are TRBV6-5 and TRBJ2-7; D gene ambiguous. CDR3 length: 13 amino acids. Per the germline V gene, CDR1 is MNHEY and CDR2 is SVGAGI. The V end was cut by 2 bases, the J end by 4 bases, with 9 bases between.

This clonotype was found a few times. The limits of the CDR3 on the DNA are not certain, so only TCRdb's listed CDR3 is given. This chain uses TRBV11-2 with TRBJ1-2; the D call in the table, TRBD1, was not verified against the DNA. CDR1 is SGHAT, CDR2 FQNNGV, per germline. Both ends counted, the CDR3 spans 21 residues. CDR3 region: CASSLEGLHTGELFFGEGYTF.

Comment on this clonotype: This may come from a read error, since a much larger clone is one base off. In DNA form, the CDR3 reads TGTGCCAGCAGCTCCGAGACAGGGACTTCTTTTGAGCCCCAGCATTTT. It specifies CASSSETGTSFEPQHF. This chain joins TRBV12-3 or TRBV12-4 and TRBJ1-5; 7 bases match TRBD1. After removal of 6 bases from V and 8 bases from J, the junction contained 16 bases not matched to a gene. CDR3 length equals 16 residues.

This clonotype has a handful of counts. The V call is TRBV4-2, the J call TRBJ2-1, with TRBD2 identical over 10 bases. V trimming: 1 base; J trimming: 10 bases; junction bases outside the gene matches: 7. There are 15 residues in the CDR3. The germline gives CDR1 LGHNA, CDR2 YNFKEQ. The CDR3 protein is CASSQGTSGFGEQFF. CDR3 nucleotide sequence: TGTGCCAGCAGCCAAGGGACTAGCGGTTTCGGAGAGCAGTTCTTC.

This clonotype occurred a few times. This chain joins TRBV9 and TRBJ2-5, with 16 bases matching TRBD2. Trimming cost V 4 bases and J 5 bases; bases outside gene matches: 11. The CDR3 spans 18 residues. From germline, CDR1 is SGDLS and CDR2 YYNGEE. In nucleotides, the CDR3 is TGTGCCAGCAGCAGGGGGGGGACTAGCGGGGGGGCCGGTGAGACCCAGTACTTC. Amino acid sequence: CASSRGGTSGGAGETQYF.

This clonotype was seen a handful of times. The chain is built from TRBV2 and TRBJ1-5; D not certain. The CDR3 spans 14 residues. Trimming left V 4 bases short and J 4 bases short, with 11 bases between. Germline values: CDR1 SNHLY, CDR2 FYNNEI. The DNA for the CDR3 is TGTGCCAGCAGTGGCAGAAAGGGAAATCAGCCCCAGCATTTT. It translates to CASSGRKGNQPQHF.

The chain is built from TRBV12-3 or TRBV12-4 and TRBJ2-3; 8 nucleotides match TRBD2. This CDR3 contains 16 residues. V trimming: 5 bases; J trimming: 2 bases; junction bases outside the gene matches: 9. CDR3 bases: TGTGCCAGCAGTCCCCGGGTAGCGGGGAACACAGATACGCAGTATTTT. Its protein is CASSPRVAGNTDTQYF.

This clonotype appeared many times. V usage is TRBV27 and J usage is TRBJ2-1, with TRBD2 matching over 7 bases. Losses at the gene ends were 6 bases for V and 1 base for J; bases not matched to a gene: 9. This CDR3 has 16 residues. CDR1 is MNHEY, CDR2 SMNVEV, per germline (reference sequence). The CDR3 nucleotides are TGTGCCAGCAGCCCCCGGGGGAGGGGTTCCTACAATGAGCAGTTCTTC. This codes for CASSPRGRGSYNEQFF.

In this sample, this clonotype turned up many times. The chain is built from TRBV27 and TRBJ1-1; D is ambiguous. CDR1 and CDR2 (germline): MNHEY, SMNVEV (reference sequence). The CDR3 sequence is 11 residues long. V was pared by 6 bases and J by 5 bases, with 7 bases between. The CDR3 DNA sequence: TGTGCCAGCAGAGGTGGTACTGAAGCTTTCTTT. The encoded protein is CASRGGTEAFF.

This clonotype was seen at least ten times. V is TRBV4-2 and J is TRBJ2-2; TRBD2 might be the D (5 bases). The CDR3 runs to 15 residues. Deletions cut 0 bases from V and 6 bases from J, with 11 bases between. Germline V gene sequence: CDR1 LGHNA, CDR2 YNFKEQ. The CDR3 spells CASSQDSQRAGELFF. CDR3 DNA: TGTGCCAGCAGCCAAGATTCCCAGAGGGCCGGGGAGCTGTTTTTT.

This clonotype was recorded at least ten times. The rearrangement uses TRBV29-1 and TRBJ2-3; a possible D gene is TRBD2 (6 bases). The CDR3 sequence is 10 residues long. CDR1 is SQVTM, CDR2 ANQGSEA, per germline. V lost 4 bases, J lost 9 bases, and 8 bases lay in between. Written as DNA, the CDR3 is TGCAGCGTTGGCGGGGCGACGCAGTATTTT. Translation: CSVGGATQYF.

The sample holds one count of this clonotype. Since a much larger clone is just one base distant, this may be a read error. The genes are TRBV18 and TRBJ2-7; tentatively, D is TRBD1 (6 bases). This CDR3 has 16 residues. The germline gives CDR1 KGHSH, CDR2 LQKENI. V was pared by 6 bases and J by 1 base, with 19 bases between. CDR3: CASSCMQQGGSYEQYF. In nucleotides, the CDR3 is TGTGCCAGCTCGTGCATGCAACAAGGGGGTTCCTACGAGCAGTACTTC.

This sequence joins TRBV20-1 and TRBJ2-5; 14 bases map to TRBD2. V lost 3 bases, J lost 9 bases, and 3 bases stayed unmatched. Germline-derived CDR1 and CDR2 are DFQATT and SNEGSKA (reference sequence). This CDR3 contains 13 residues. As DNA, the CDR3 is TGCAGTGCTAGGGGACTAGCGGGGGTGGCCCAGTACTTC. This codes for CSARGLAGVAQYF.

The J gene is TRBJ1-6, the V gene TRBV20-1; D is ambiguous. The CDR3 spans 13 residues. Germline assignment: CDR1 DFQATT and CDR2 SNEGSKA (reference sequence). Deletions cut 6 bases from V and 6 bases from J, with 12 bases between. The CDR3 region has the DNA TGCAGTGCACAATTGGGGTTTAATTCACCCCTCCACTTT. It specifies CSAQLGFNSPLHF.

This clonotype has a single count. A read error may account for a junction end that differs from germline. V is TRBV6-2 or TRBV6-3 and J is TRBJ2-7; no clear D. Germline CDR1 and CDR2: MNHEY and SVGEGT. CDR3 length: 14 residues. CDR3 protein: CASSSIETVYEQYF. The CDR3 bases are TGCGCCAGCAGTTCGATTGAGACGGTCTACGAGCAGTACTTC.

Many counts were recorded for this clonotype. V is TRBV7-8 and J is TRBJ1-2, with D unresolved. V lost 3 bases to trimming and J lost 9 bases, with 14 bases between them. Germline CDR1 is SGHVS and CDR2 is FQNEAQ. The CDR3 is 13 residues long. CDR3 in amino acids: CASSFGRDRRYTF. The CDR3 DNA sequence: TGTGCCAGCAGCTTCGGCCGGGATCGGCGCTACACCTTC.

This clonotype occurred many times. CDR3 region: CASSLQDRDLETQYF. The CDR3 DNA reads as TGCGCCAGCAGCTTACAAGACAGGGATTTGGAGACCCAGTACTTC. The chain combines TRBV5-1 with TRBJ2-5; 7 bases align to TRBD1. The CDR3 covers 15 residues. Germline lookup yields CDR1 SGHRS and CDR2 YFSETQ. The trim removed 2 bases at V and 5 bases at J, leaving 9 bases unmatched.

This clonotype was counted a few times. The rearrangement uses TRBV5-1 and TRBJ1-1, with D uncertain. V lost 2 bases to trimming and J lost 3 bases, with 11 bases between them. This CDR3 contains 14 residues. The V gene's germline CDR1 is SGHRS and CDR2 YFSETQ. The CDR3 sequence is CASSFLEGDTEAFF. The CDR3, as DNA: TGCGCCAGCAGCTTTCTTGAGGGAGACACTGAAGCTTTCTTT.

This clonotype was recorded a few times. A much larger clone is a single base away; this may be a read error. This chain connects TRBV6-2 or TRBV6-3 to TRBJ2-7, with 7 bases lining up with TRBD1. Germline-derived CDR1 and CDR2 are MNHEY and SVGEGT. After removal of 6 bases from V and 2 bases from J, the junction contained 7 bases not matched to a gene. CDR3 size: 14 residues. The CDR3 reads CASRYEGQAYEQYF. As DNA, the CDR3 is TGTGCCAGCAGGTACGAAGGACAGGCCTACGAGCAGTACTTC.

This clonotype turned up a few times. The genes are TRBV24-1 and TRBJ2-1, with 9 nucleotides matching TRBD2. Germline lookup yields CDR1 KGHDR and CDR2 SFDVKD. This CDR3 has 17 amino acids. V trimming: 3 bases; J trimming: 1 base; junction bases outside the gene matches: 6. CDR3 region: CATSDTRGGGSYNEQFF. The CDR3 nucleotides are TGTGCCACCAGTGATACCCGCGGGGGGGGTTCCTACAATGAGCAGTTCTTC.